This TCR beta chain is from a study of T-cell reconstitution after alpha-beta-depleted transplantation in children. General observations from the study: In some patients, recipient T cells and intrathymic progenitors surviving conditioning explained high day-60 diversity. Several hundred graft clones that had expanded were reportedly the source of alpha-beta T cells about two months after transplant.

CDR1 and CDR2 from the germline V gene are LGHNA and YSLEER. V lost 1 base, J lost 4 bases, and 17 bases lay in between. This CDR3 has 18 amino acids. Construction of the TCRbeta library involved unique molecular identifiers. MiXCR, applied by TCRdb to the PCR reads, yields one record per CDR3 protein. The sample shows hundreds of thousands of distinct CDR3 sequences, about 9.4% of them seen only once. This clonotype was seen only a few times. Its specificity is unknown. This chain links TRBV4-3 with TRBJ1-6; D might be TRBD1 (5 bases). The TCR was taken from a boy under two years old with acute myeloid leukemia, due to receive a stem cell transplant. Material: PBMCs, obtained before TCRalphabeta/CD19-depleted stem cell transplant. CDR3 in DNA: TGCGCCAGCAGCCAAGGGACCAGGGCCCGCCTGTATAATTCACCCCTCCACTTT. Its translation is CASSQGTRARLYNSPLHF.